The 2 T cell receptor beta chains below all came from one sample that was sequenced in a study of blood T cell repertoires in COVID-19. Libraries were prepared by immunoSEQ multiplex PCR; TCRdb keeps only in-frame clonotypes and omits some of them. The data contain more than 250,000 clones, roughly nine tenths of them seen just once; the ten biggest clones take up around 6.6%. The sequenced sample was peripheral blood. The receptors were gathered from a man in his late teens or twenties who had recovered from COVID-19.

The V and J genes are TRBV23-1 and TRBJ2-3; 12 bases match TRBD1. TRBV23-1 is labeled an ORF, and its function is uncertain. CDR3 size: 22 residues. V shed 4 bases, J shed 0 bases, and the junction held 20 bases outside the gene matches. The CDR3 sequence is CASSLKPGQGAKQTLSTDTQYF. CDR3 coding DNA: TGCGCCAGCAGTCTTAAACCGGGACAGGGGGCGAAACAAACACTGAGCACAGATACGCAGTATTTT.

As DNA, the CDR3 is TGTGCCAGCAGTCCCCCGGGAGTGGGGGGGTATCGACAGTTCTTC. Translated: CASSPPGVGGYRQFF. The chain joins TRBV27 to TRBJ2-1; 7 bases agree with TRBD2. Germline trimming cut 5 bases from V and 13 bases from J; bases unmatched to any gene: 17. The CDR3 runs to 15 residues. The V gene's germline CDR1 is MNHEY and CDR2 SMNVEV (reference sequence).